This T cell receptor (beta chain) is from a study of post-analysis software for immune sequencing data. Across the whole study: Progressive-relapsing, secondary progressive and relapsing-remitting multiple sclerosis were among the disease courses included.

As regards this clonotype: Its antigen is currently unknown.

The germline V gene has CDR1 SGHRS and CDR2 YFSETQ. The V and J ends lost 2 bases and 5 bases respectively, with 10 bases between them. CDR3 length: 13 amino acids. Sequencing libraries made from TCR beta cDNA carried unique molecular identifiers. It was from roughly 1 to 10 million T cells that some 500,000 cDNA molecules came. A single record per CDR3 protein comes from TCRdb applying MiXCR to the PCR reads. The sample lists hundreds of thousands of distinct CDR3 sequences, under 70% occurring once. Overall study findings and caveats: Normalized Chao1 diversity was significantly reduced in patients versus controls. Compared with controls, patients had more of 4 or 5 TRBV segments, including TRBV5-6, TRBV5-1 and TRBV20-1. Same-batch preparations were strongly co-clustered by F measure.

The sequence came from a girl aged 10-17 years with multiple sclerosis. Specimen: blood. The chain employs TRBV5-1 and TRBJ2-5; D could derive from TRBD1 or TRBD2 (5 bases each). CDR3 protein: CASSFGGSETQYF. The CDR3 DNA follows: TGCGCCAGCAGCTTTGGGGGATCGGAGACCCAGTACTTC.